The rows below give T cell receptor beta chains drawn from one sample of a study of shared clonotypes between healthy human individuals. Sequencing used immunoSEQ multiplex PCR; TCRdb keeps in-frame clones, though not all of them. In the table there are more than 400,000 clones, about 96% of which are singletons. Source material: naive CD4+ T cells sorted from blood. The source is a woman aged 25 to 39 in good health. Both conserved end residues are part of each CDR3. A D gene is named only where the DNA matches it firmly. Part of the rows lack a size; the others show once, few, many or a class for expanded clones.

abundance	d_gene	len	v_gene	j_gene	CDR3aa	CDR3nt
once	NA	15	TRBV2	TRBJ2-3	CASSEVGSSTDTQYF	TGTGCCAGCAGTGAAGTGGGGAGTAGCACAGATACGCAGTATTTT
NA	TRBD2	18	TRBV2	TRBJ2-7	CASSERLAGFRAGYEQYF	TGTGCCAGCAGTGAACGACTAGCGGGATTCAGGGCGGGGTACGAGCAGTACTTC
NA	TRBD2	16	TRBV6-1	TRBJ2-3	CASSEAVAGGTDTQYF	TGTGCCAGCAGTGAAGCGGTAGCGGGAGGCACAGATACGCAGTATTTT
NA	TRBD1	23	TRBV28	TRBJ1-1	CASSFPLISLLKQGAGSGTEAFF	TGTGCCAGCAGTTTTCCCTTAATTTCCCTCCTTAAGCAGGGGGCAGGGTCGGGCACTGAAGCTTTCTTT
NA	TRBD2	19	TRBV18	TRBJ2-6	CASSPFSGRKYSGANVLTF	TGTGCCAGCTCACCTTTTAGCGGGAGGAAATACTCTGGGGCCAACGTCCTGACTTTC
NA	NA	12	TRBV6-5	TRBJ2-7	CASSYVGNEQYF	TGTGCCAGCAGTTATGTAGGGAACGAGCAGTACTTC
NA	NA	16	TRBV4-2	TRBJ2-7	CASSQGRTDSLHEQYF	TGTGCCAGCAGCCAGGGTCGAACAGACTCCCTTCACGAGCAGTACTTC
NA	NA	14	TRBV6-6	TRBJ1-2	CASSYGQGDYGYTF	TGTGCCAGCAGTTACGGTCAGGGAGACTATGGCTACACCTTC
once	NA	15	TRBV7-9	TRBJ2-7	CASSPLEGVVYEQYF	TGTGCCAGCAGCCCTCTTGAGGGAGTGGTCTACGAGCAGTACTTC
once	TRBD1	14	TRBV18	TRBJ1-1	CASSPGTGSTEAFF	TGTGCCAGCTCACCAGGGACAGGGAGCACTGAAGCTTTCTTT
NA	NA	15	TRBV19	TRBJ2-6	CASSHQSSGANVLTF	TGTGCCAGTAGTCACCAAAGCTCTGGGGCCAACGTCCTGACTTTC
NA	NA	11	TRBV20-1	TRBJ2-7	CSARSGYEQYF	TGCAGTGCTAGATCGGGGTACGAGCAGTACTTC
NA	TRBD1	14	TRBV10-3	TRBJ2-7	CAISGGQGAYEQYF	TGTGCCATCAGCGGGGGACAGGGGGCCTACGAGCAGTACTTC
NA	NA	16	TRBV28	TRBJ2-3	CASSSYFRDRTDTQYF	TGTGCCAGCTCGTCGTACTTCCGGGACCGCACAGATACGCAGTATTTT
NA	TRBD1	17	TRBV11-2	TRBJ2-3	CASSLDIFGQGADTQYF	TGTGCCAGCAGCTTAGATATTTTCGGACAGGGGGCAGATACGCAGTATTTT
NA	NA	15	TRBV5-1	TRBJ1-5	CASSLVPGSNQPQHF	TGCGCCAGCAGCTTGGTCCCAGGTAGCAATCAGCCCCAGCATTTT
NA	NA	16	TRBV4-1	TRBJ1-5	CASSHVRGASNQPQHF	TGCGCCAGCAGCCACGTTCGGGGGGCGAGCAATCAGCCCCAGCATTTT
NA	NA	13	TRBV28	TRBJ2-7	CASSLGAGYEQYF	TGTGCCAGCAGTTTGGGGGCAGGCTACGAGCAGTACTTC
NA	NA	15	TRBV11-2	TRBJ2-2	CASSLGVGSGGELFF	TGTGCCAGCAGCTTAGGTGTCGGGAGTGGGGGGGAGCTGTTTTTT
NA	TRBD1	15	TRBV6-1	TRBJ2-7	CASSEAVRGLGEQYF	TGTGCCAGCAGTGAAGCGGTCAGGGGGCTAGGAGAGCAGTACTTC
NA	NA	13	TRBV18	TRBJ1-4	CASSPPGSGKLFF	TGTGCCAGCTCACCACCGGGGTCAGGAAAACTGTTTTTT
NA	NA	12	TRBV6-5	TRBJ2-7	CASSPGLSEQYF	TGTGCCAGCAGTCCCGGCCTGAGCGAGCAGTACTTC
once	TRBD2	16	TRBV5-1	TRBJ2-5	CASSSSGLAGEETQYF	TGCGCCAGCAGCTCAAGTGGACTAGCGGGAGAAGAGACCCAGTACTTC
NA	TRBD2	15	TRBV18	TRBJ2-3	CASSRIAGSTDTQYF	TGTGCCAGCTCAAGAATAGCGGGGAGCACAGATACGCAGTATTTT
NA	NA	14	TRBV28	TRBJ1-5	CASRTSWGNQPQHF	TGTGCCAGCAGGACATCCTGGGGCAATCAGCCCCAGCATTTT
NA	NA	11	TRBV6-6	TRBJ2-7	CASGTSYEQYF	TGTGCCAGCGGGACCTCCTACGAGCAGTACTTC
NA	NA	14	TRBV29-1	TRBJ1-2	CSALPGGNNYGYTF	TGCAGCGCCCTCCCCGGAGGCAATAACTATGGCTACACCTTC
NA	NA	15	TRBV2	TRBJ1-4	CASSDQGATNEKLFF	TGTGCCAGCAGTGACCAGGGAGCAACTAATGAAAAACTGTTTTTT
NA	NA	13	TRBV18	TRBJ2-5	CASSPYREETQYF	TGTGCCAGCTCACCTTACAGGGAAGAGACCCAGTACTTC
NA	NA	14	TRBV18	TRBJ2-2	CASSRRVNTGELFF	TGTGCCAGCTCGCGGCGGGTGAACACCGGGGAGCTGTTTTTT
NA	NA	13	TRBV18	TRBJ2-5	CASSPSLGETQYF	TGTGCCAGCTCACCCAGTTTGGGGGAGACCCAGTACTTC
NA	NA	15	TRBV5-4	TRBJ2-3	CASSGDSSSTDTQYF	TGTGCCAGCAGCGGAGACTCCTCCAGCACAGATACGCAGTATTTT
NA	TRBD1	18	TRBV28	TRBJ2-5	CASSGTGYPWAPGETQYF	TGTGCCAGCAGTGGGACAGGGTACCCCTGGGCCCCTGGAGAGACCCAGTACTTC
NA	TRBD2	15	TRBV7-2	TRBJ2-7	CASSLGSGRAYEQYF	TGTGCCAGCAGCTTAGGAAGCGGGAGGGCTTACGAGCAGTACTTC
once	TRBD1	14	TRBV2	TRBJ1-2	CASSEQGQGIGYTF	TGTGCCAGCAGTGAACAGGGACAGGGAATCGGCTACACCTTC
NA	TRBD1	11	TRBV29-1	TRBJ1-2	CSVGTGHGYTF	TGCAGCGTTGGGACAGGGCATGGCTACACCTTC
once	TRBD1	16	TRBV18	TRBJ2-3	CASSPPTGEGTDTQYF	TGTGCCAGCTCACCACCGACAGGGGAAGGGACAGATACGCAGTATTTT
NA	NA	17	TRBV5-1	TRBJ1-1	CASSLVGVGLRNTEAFF	TGCGCCAGCAGCTTAGTCGGCGTGGGATTGAGGAACACTGAAGCTTTCTTT
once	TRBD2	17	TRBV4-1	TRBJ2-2	CASSQGREGWETGELFF	TGCGCCAGCAGCCAAGGGAGGGAGGGCTGGGAAACCGGGGAGCTGTTTTTT
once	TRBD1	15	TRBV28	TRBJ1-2	CASSLRGTANYGYTF	TGTGCCAGCAGTCTCCGAGGGACAGCTAACTATGGCTACACCTTC
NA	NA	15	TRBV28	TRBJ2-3	CASSLGVRVADTQYF	TGTGCCAGCAGTTTAGGCGTCAGGGTTGCAGATACGCAGTATTTT
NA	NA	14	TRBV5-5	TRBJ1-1	CASSLAAANTEAFF	TGTGCCAGCAGCTTGGCCGCGGCGAACACTGAAGCTTTCTTT
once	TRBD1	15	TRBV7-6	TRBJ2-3	CASSLAFGTGDTQYF	TGTGCCAGCAGCTTAGCGTTCGGGACAGGGGATACGCAGTATTTT
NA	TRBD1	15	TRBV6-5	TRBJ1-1	CASRGDRGTNIEAFF	TGTGCCAGCAGAGGAGACAGGGGGACGAACATTGAAGCTTTCTTT
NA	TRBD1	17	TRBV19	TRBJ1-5	CASTTARDRGRGQPQHF	TGTGCCAGTACTACAGCCCGGGACAGGGGAAGGGGTCAGCCCCAGCATTTT
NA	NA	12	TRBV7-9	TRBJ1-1	CASSLVNTEAFF	TGTGCCAGCAGCTTAGTTAACACTGAAGCTTTCTTT
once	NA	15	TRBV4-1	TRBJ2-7	CASSQVGTRSREQYF	TGCGCCAGCAGCCAAGTAGGGACCAGGAGCAGGGAGCAGTACTTC
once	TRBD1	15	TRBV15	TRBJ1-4	CATSREDRDNEKLFF	TGTGCCACCAGCAGAGAAGACAGGGATAATGAAAAACTGTTTTTT
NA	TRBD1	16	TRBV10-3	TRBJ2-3	CATGGGTGERGDTQYF	TGTGCCACTGGTGGGGGGACAGGGGAGCGCGGGGATACGCAGTATTTT
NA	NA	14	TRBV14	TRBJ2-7	CASSQGRILYEQYF	TGTGCCAGCAGCCAAGGACGGATCCTCTACGAGCAGTACTTC
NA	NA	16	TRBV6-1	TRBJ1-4	CASSAVPAATNEKLFF	TGTGCCAGCAGTGCCGTACCGGCGGCAACTAATGAAAAACTGTTTTTT
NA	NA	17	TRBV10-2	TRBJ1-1	CASSEHPWGLDSTEAFF	TGCGCCAGCAGTGAGCATCCCTGGGGGCTAGATAGCACTGAAGCTTTCTTT
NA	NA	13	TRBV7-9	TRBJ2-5	CASSLGQVETQYF	TGTGCCAGCAGCTTAGGACAGGTGGAGACCCAGTACTTC
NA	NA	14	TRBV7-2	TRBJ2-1	CATKQGANRNEQFF	TGTGCCACGAAACAGGGCGCTAATAGGAATGAGCAGTTCTTC
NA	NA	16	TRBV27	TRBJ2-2	CASSSPRRTNTGELFF	TGTGCCAGCAGTTCTCCCCGGCGGACGAACACCGGGGAGCTGTTTTTT